This passage covers 20 T cell receptor beta chains from one sample sequenced in a study of blood T cell repertoires in COVID-19. Data came from immunoSEQ multiplex PCR; TCRdb stores just in-frame clones and leaves some out. The sample has roughly 180,000 clones, 85% seen once. Sequences were obtained from peripheral blood. The receptors derive from a woman aged 55 to 70 with acute or convalescent COVID-19.

The V and J genes are TRBV10-3 and TRBJ1-1, with 8 bases matching TRBD1. Germline values: CDR1 ENHRY, CDR2 SYGVKD. Unmatched junction bases numbered 15, after V lost 10 bases and J lost 5 bases. This CDR3 has 15 amino acids. CDR3 bases: TGTGCCAGCGCGACCAGGGGGCGATGGGTTACTGAAGCTTTCTTT. It codes for CASATRGRWVTEAFF.

As for this clone: Other DNA sequences from this sample encode an identical CDR3 as well. The chain joins TRBV27 to TRBJ2-1; D unclear. The CDR3 has 12 residues. Germline CDR1 reads MNHEY; CDR2 reads SMNVEV (reference sequence). Trimming pared 5 bases from V and 3 bases from J, leaving 5 bases between. This CDR3 is CASSNGYNEQFF. For the CDR3, the DNA is TGTGCCAGCAGTAACGGCTACAATGAGCAGTTCTTC.

Points on this clone: The sample has other DNA sequences that encode this CDR3 too. This chain connects TRBV5-1 to TRBJ2-5; a possible D gene is TRBD1 (5 bases). In germline, CDR1 is SGHRS, CDR2 YFSETQ. V lost 0 bases and J 1 base, leaving 10 bases between the germline ends. CDR3 length: 15 amino acids. The CDR3 DNA sequence: TGCGCCAGCAGCTTGGGAGGAACAGGCCAAGAGACCCAGTACTTC. It encodes CASSLGGTGQETQYF.

The V gene is TRBV27, the J gene TRBJ1-5, with 8 positions matching TRBD1. V shed 7 bases, J shed 6 bases, and the junction held 11 bases outside the gene matches. The CDR3 length is 15 residues. Germline CDR1 and CDR2: MNHEY and SMNVEV (reference sequence). The CDR3 region is CASKGAGGLGQPQHF. Written as DNA, the CDR3 is TGTGCCAGCAAGGGAGCAGGGGGCCTCGGTCAGCCCCAGCATTTT.

This clone was seen only once. The genes are TRBV19 and TRBJ1-3; 7 positions match TRBD1. Trimming took 3 bases from V and 0 from J; bases not matched to a gene: 8. From germline, CDR1 is LNHDA and CDR2 SQIVND (reference sequence). There are 17 residues in the CDR3. The CDR3 region has the DNA TGTGCCAGTAGTATCGGGGGACAGTTGCTCTCTGGAAACACCATATATTTT. Its translation is CASSIGGQLLSGNTIYF.

The chain is built from TRBV25-1 and TRBJ1-4; 8 bases map to TRBD1. Germline-derived CDR1 and CDR2 are MGHDK and SYGVNS. The CDR3 length is 17 residues. V shed 3 bases and J 2 bases; nucleotides not matched to a gene: 8. CDR3 region: CASSDLAGGFTNEKLFF. The CDR3 coding sequence is TGTGCCAGCAGTGATTTGGCAGGGGGCTTCACTAATGAAAAACTGTTTTTT.

This chain links TRBV6-4 with TRBJ2-2, with 9 positions matching TRBD2. This CDR3 spans 16 amino acids. CDR1 is MRHNA, CDR2 SNTAGT, per germline. J was trimmed by 5 bases and V by 5 bases; bases with no gene match: 9. In nucleotides, the CDR3 is TGTGCCAGCAGTCCCATTAGCGGGAGCGGGACCGGGGAGCTGTTTTTT. This translates into CASSPISGSGTGELFF.

The chain links TRBV5-4 to TRBJ2-3; D perhaps matches TRBD2 (6 bases). Germline V lookup: CDR1 SGHNT, CDR2 YYREEE (reference sequence). Trimming removed 1 base from V and 9 bases from J, with 12 bases in between. The CDR3 is 13 residues long. The CDR3 loop is CASSLRTMGTQYF. In DNA form, the CDR3 reads TGTGCCAGCAGCTTGCGGACTATGGGCACGCAGTATTTT.

The gene calls are TRBV5-4 and TRBJ1-1; no clear D. This CDR3 comprises 12 residues. V was pared by 1 base and J by 6 bases, with 7 bases between. Germline V lookup: CDR1 SGHNT, CDR2 YYREEE (reference sequence). The CDR3 here is CASSLLDSEAFF. CDR3 nucleotide sequence: TGTGCCAGCAGCTTGTTGGACTCTGAAGCTTTCTTT.

The chain combines TRBV5-1 with TRBJ1-1, with 8 bases that match TRBD1. CDR3 length: 13 residues. In germline, CDR1 is SGHRS, CDR2 YFSETQ. The ends lost 7 bases at V and 3 bases at J; junction bases unmatched: 5. This CDR3 is CASQQGGDTEAFF. DNA for the CDR3: TGCGCCAGCCAACAGGGGGGCGACACTGAAGCTTTCTTT.

V and J are TRBV10-1 and TRBJ1-4, with TRBD1 matching over 7 bases. Germline CDR1 and CDR2: WNHNN and SYGVQD (reference sequence). J gave up 7 bases and V 3 bases, and 5 bases lay outside the gene matches. The CDR3 contains 14 residues. Here the CDR3 DNA reads TGCGCCAGCAGTGATAAGGGGGCACCTGAAAAACTGTTTTTT. Translating gives CASSDKGAPEKLFF.

The genes are TRBV28 and TRBJ1-6; possible D gene TRBD1, 5 bases. Germline CDR1 MDHEN, CDR2 SYDVKM. The CDR3 length is 15 residues. V was clipped by 2 bases and J by 8 bases, with 13 bases between them. The CDR3 DNA follows: TGTGCCAGCAGTTTACGACGACAGCTCCATTCACCCCTCCACTTT. Its protein is CASSLRRQLHSPLHF.

The chain links TRBV6-1 to TRBJ2-5, with D uncertain. Per the germline V gene, CDR1 is MNHNS and CDR2 is SASEGT. This CDR3 is 13 amino acids long. The germline V and J ends were trimmed by 1 base and 2 bases, with 5 bases remaining between them. CDR3 protein: CASSEGLQETQYF. As DNA, the CDR3 is TGTGCCAGCAGTGAAGGACTGCAAGAGACCCAGTACTTC.

This clone was seen only a few times. This chain uses TRBV9 with TRBJ2-2; 9 bases are shared with TRBD1. CDR3 length equals 16 residues. Trimming cost V 0 bases and J 5 bases; bases outside gene matches: 5. Germline V gene lookup returns CDR1 SGDLS and CDR2 YYNGEE. This CDR3 reads CASSVGGTGRTGELFF. In nucleotides, the CDR3 is TGTGCCAGCAGCGTAGGGGGGACAGGGCGGACCGGGGAGCTGTTTTTT.

This chain links TRBV2 with TRBJ1-2; TRBD1 might be the D (6 bases). The CDR3 is 13 residues long. V was cut by 7 bases and J by 4 bases, with 13 bases left in between. CDR1 and CDR2 (germline): SNHLY, FYNNEI. The CDR3 region is CASIPTGGYGYTF. In nucleotides, the CDR3 is TGTGCCAGCATTCCGACAGGCGGCTATGGCTACACCTTC.

The V call is TRBV19, the J call TRBJ2-7; D is unclear. The V and J ends lost 5 bases and 0 bases respectively, with 5 bases between them. The germline CDR1 and CDR2 sequences are LNHDA and SQIVND (reference sequence). The CDR3 runs 12 residues. The DNA of the CDR3 is TGTGCCAGTAGTGCGGACTCCTACGAGCAGTACTTC. This sequence encodes CASSADSYEQYF.

The count of this clone is one. CDR3 coding DNA: TGCGCCAGCAGCCAGCATCTGGCGGGGGTAAGGCGGCGCACTGAAGCTTTCTTT. It specifies CASSQHLAGVRRRTEAFF. The chain couples TRBV4-1 to TRBJ1-1, with D possibly TRBD1 on 5 matching bases. Germline V gene sequence: CDR1 MGHRA, CDR2 YSYEKL. The CDR3 covers 18 residues. Trimming pared 3 bases from V and 4 bases from J, leaving 24 bases between.

V usage is TRBV5-4 and J usage is TRBJ2-5; 8 bases are a match to TRBD1. This CDR3 region has 16 residues. V lost 1 base and J lost 4; bases outside the gene matches: 9. CDR1 and CDR2 (germline): SGHNT, YYREEE (reference sequence). CDR3 protein: CASSLTSGGAGETQYF. The CDR3 coding sequence is TGTGCCAGCAGCTTGACCTCAGGGGGCGCCGGAGAGACCCAGTACTTC. Filled out from reference TRBV5-4 and TRBJ2-5, the complete variable domain reads ETGVTQSPTHLIKTRGQQVTLRCSSQSGHNTVSWYQQALGQGPQFIFQYYREEENGRGNFPPRFSGLQFPNYSSELNVNALELDDSALYLCASSLTSGGAGETQYFGPGTRLLVL.

The count of this clone is one. The chain employs TRBV15 and TRBJ2-5; TRBD2 agrees at 14 bases. Looked up from germline, CDR1 is LNHNV and CDR2 is YYDKDF (reference sequence). CDR3 length: 17 amino acids. V gave up 4 bases and J gave up 2 bases; unmatched junction bases: 6. CDR3 amino acids: CATSKGGTSGSQETQYF. CDR3 sequence (DNA): TGTGCCACCAGCAAGGGGGGGACTAGCGGGAGTCAAGAGACCCAGTACTTC. The full variable domain, rest sourced from reference TRBV15 and TRBJ2-5, is DAMVIQNPRYQVTQFGKPVTLSCSQTLNHNVMYWYQQKSSQAPKLLFHYYDKDFNNEADTPDNFQSRRPNTSFCFLDIRSPGLGDTAMYLCATSKGGTSGSQETQYFGPGTRLLVL.

CDR3 region: CASSSLAAPYNEQFF. Here the CDR3 DNA reads TGTGCCAGCTCATCCCTAGCGGCCCCCTACAATGAGCAGTTCTTC. The chain recombines TRBV18 with TRBJ2-1; 7 bases map to TRBD2. Germline CDR1 is KGHSH and CDR2 is LQKENI. The CDR3 sequence is 15 residues long. The junction had 6 bases not matched to a gene; V was cut back by 5 bases and J by 2 bases.